This entry describes one T cell receptor beta chain. Its antigen is unidentified. Compared with germline, one end of the junction differs, possibly owing to a read error. This entry is derived from a study of cytomegalovirus exposure and HLA in healthy donors. Primers: 60 Vbeta forward and 13 Jbeta reverse. Method: immunoSEQ multiplex PCR; TCRdb's copy keeps in-frame clones and lacks some. The sample lists 80,000 to 130,000 clones, 65% to 90% occurring once. Looked up from germline, CDR1 is SEHNR and CDR2 is FQNEAQ (reference sequence). CDR3 length: 13 residues. Regarding the study as a whole: For most subjects, TCR beta sequences were reported to predict HLA-A and HLA-B alleles with accuracy. Per a prior analysis, the majority of TCR beta V segments were productive roughly 87% or roughly 30% of the time.

The J gene is TRBJ2-1, the V gene TRBV7-9, with D unresolved. Sequenced sample: PBMCs. This sequence originates from a woman between 18 and 29 years old in good health and CMV-seronegative. The CDR3 reads CASSFFLVGERFF. In DNA form, the CDR3 reads TGTGCCAGCAGCTTCTTCCTAGTTGGTGAGCGGTTCTTC.